The following is a TCR beta chain sequence with its context. The authors' processing: From reference gene primer amplification, estimates of nucleated cell counts were derived. The protocol was immunoSEQ multiplex PCR, while the TCRdb copy is restricted to in-frame clones and leaves out a portion. Clone size and the V and J calls come from that table; the DNA yielded D and trimming. The table lists fewer than 350,000 clones, 70% to 90% of them singletons. The data originate from a study of blood T cell repertoires in COVID-19. Study overall: Acute and convalescent COVID-19 specimens originated in the United States, Italy and Spain. T cells, B-cell-depleted T cells, or PBMCs supplied cDNA or gDNA.

Trimming cost V 3 bases and J 0 bases; bases outside gene matches: 13. There are 20 residues in the CDR3. Germline CDR1 LNHDA, CDR2 SQIVND (reference sequence). The sequencing sample was made of peripheral blood. The sequence derives from a woman between 50 and 59 years old with active or convalescent COVID-19. The chain links TRBV19 to TRBJ2-6; TRBD1 matches at 8 bases. The CDR3 coding sequence is TGTGCCAGTAGTATCAATGCCAGGGGGCCGACTTACTCTGGGGCCAACGTCCTGACTTTC. It specifies CASSINARGPTYSGANVLTF.